This T cell receptor (beta chain) was retrieved from a study of blood T cell repertoires in COVID-19. Across the whole study: COVID-19 samples from acute and convalescent phases originated in the United States, Italy and Spain. T cells, B-cell-depleted T cells, or PBMCs provided the cDNA or gDNA that served as material.

The assay was immunoSEQ multiplex PCR, and TCRdb's table has in-frame clones only and misses some. This table has 25,000 to 30,000 clones, around 82% appearing once. The CDR3 is made up of 17 amino acids. The germline gives CDR1 MNHEY, CDR2 SVGEGT. With V trimmed by 6 bases and J by 3 bases, 14 bases remained unmatched. This receptor was identified in a man aged 80 or over with active COVID-19. The sequenced sample was peripheral blood. The gene calls are TRBV6-2 or TRBV6-3 and TRBJ1-5; 7 positions agree with TRBD1. This CDR3 is CASSRTLQGRDNQPQHF. The CDR3 DNA reads as TGTGCCAGCAGCCGGACCTTACAGGGGAGAGACAATCAGCCCCAGCATTTT.